The entry below gives a single T cell receptor beta chain sequence along with its context. Its antigen target is currently unknown. Base quality data are lacking; no much larger clone is found one base away. Taken from the germline V gene, the CDR1 and CDR2 loops are SGDLS and YYNGEE. CDR3 length: 16 amino acids, cysteine to phenylalanine. The CDR3 DNA has 48 bases and is translated from base 1. V was cut back by 0 bases and J by 2 bases, leaving a gap of 13 bases between them. TCRbeta CDR3 regions were amplified from genomic DNA using the immunoSEQ Assay, a bias-controlled multiplex PCR. Under the source paper's analysis protocol: The number of nucleated cells in each sample was estimated from the amplification of reference gene primers within the assay. To quantify the absolute abundance of each unique TCRbeta CDR3 rearrangement, sequence reads were collapsed and filtered. For each sample, productive Simpson clonality was calculated by taking the square root of Simpson's diversity index across productive rearrangements. What TCRdb holds here is the immuneACCESS table cut down to in-frame rearrangements. Part of the clones is not present; checked against another copy, under half of the missing clones reflect an unresolved V gene, and the others are unexplained. Clonal size and the V and J genes are those of that table, whereas D and trimming came from the DNA. In this sample the table shows about 380,000 clones, roughly 90% of which occur a single time. The biggest ten clones account for 2.5% to 3.5% of the sample.

In the prospective study, participants were about 18 to 89 years old, resided in about 25 geographic areas of the United States, and were enrolled through a virtual design. Cohort assignment in the prospective study relied on participant-reported clinical history from a screening survey and a study questionnaire. Recovered participants in ImmuneRACE Cohort 3 were defined by two consecutive negative NP/OP PCR tests, clearance by a healthcare professional, or resolution of symptoms. In the prospective study, mobile phlebotomists collected whole blood, serum and a nasopharyngeal or oropharyngeal swab from each participant. Over a 2-month period, participants in the prospective study had the option of providing additional blood draws and questionnaires. Before DNA extraction, blood samples from the prospective study were shipped at room temperature or frozen. This specimen belongs to a study of blood T cell repertoires in COVID-19 (dated by TCRdb to 2020 to 2022). Context from the whole study: Samples from collaborators originated in the United States, Italy and Spain and spanned both the acute and convalescent phases of COVID-19. The material from the prospective study consisted of cDNA or gDNA derived from T cells, B-cell-depleted T cells, or PBMCs. The dataset comprised deeply sampled blood TCRbeta repertoires from subjects exposed to, actively infected with, or recovered from COVID-19. The repertoires were released in a freely available public database meant as a resource for research on the immune response to SARS-CoV-2. Samples came from the ongoing ImmuneRACE study (first 160 participants) plus 1,254 subjects from 6 global collaborators. The sample metadata nearly always contained a de-identified subject ID, COVID-19 status, age in years and sex. HLA class I and class II types, where available, came from metadata supplied by the sample provider rather than from assay-based typing. Study-wide conclusions, independent of this receptor: The quantity of clinical and demographic metadata differed by source and by participant and was supplied without curation.

The TCR originated in a woman aged 25 to 45 who had recovered from COVID-19. Specimen: PBMCs or T cells enriched from blood (not recorded which). The chain was built from TRBV9 and TRBJ2-3, with no D gene named confidently. The nucleotide sequence is TGTGCCAGCAGCGTAGCTGTTGGGCTACCCACAGATACGCAGTATTTT. Its coded protein is CASSVAVGLPTDTQYF.